The present entry profiles one T cell receptor beta chain with its context. The data stem from a study of T cell changes during pregnancy in multiple sclerosis. In germline, CDR1 is SGDLS, CDR2 YYNGEE. With V trimmed by 2 bases and J by 4 bases, 5 bases remained unmatched. The CDR3 loop spans 16 amino acids. Repertoires were generated with immunoSEQ multiplex PCR, while TCRdb's copy carries only in-frame clones and drops some. The sample carries more than 30,000 clones, approximately 90% recorded once. This TCR was sampled from a female donor with multiple sclerosis, enrolled in a pregnancy study. The specimen comprised CD4+ T cells from peripheral blood mononuclear cells, sampled before pregnancy. The V call is TRBV9, the J call TRBJ2-7; 14 positions match TRBD2. The CDR3 DNA reads as TGTGCCAGCAGCGTCCGACTAGCGGGGGGGACGTACGAGCAGTACTTC. Its protein product is CASSVRLAGGTYEQYF.